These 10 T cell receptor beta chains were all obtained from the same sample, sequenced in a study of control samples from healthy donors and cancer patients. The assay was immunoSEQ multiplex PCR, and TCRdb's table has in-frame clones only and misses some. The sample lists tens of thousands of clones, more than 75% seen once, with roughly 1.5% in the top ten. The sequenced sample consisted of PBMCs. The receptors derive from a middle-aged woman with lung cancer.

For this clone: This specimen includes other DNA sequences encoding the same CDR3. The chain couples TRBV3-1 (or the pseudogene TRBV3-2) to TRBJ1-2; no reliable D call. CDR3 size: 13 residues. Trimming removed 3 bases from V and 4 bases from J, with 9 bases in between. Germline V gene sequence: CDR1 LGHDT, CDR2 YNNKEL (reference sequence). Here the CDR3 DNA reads TGTGCCAGCAGCCATACAGAGCTCTATGGCTACACCTTC. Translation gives CASSHTELYGYTF.

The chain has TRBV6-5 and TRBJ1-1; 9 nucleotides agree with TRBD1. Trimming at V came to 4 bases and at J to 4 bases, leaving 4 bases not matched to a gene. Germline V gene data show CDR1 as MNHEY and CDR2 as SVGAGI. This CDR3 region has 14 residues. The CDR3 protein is CASSLGQGSTEAFF. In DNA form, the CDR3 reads TGTGCCAGCAGTTTAGGACAGGGGAGCACTGAAGCTTTCTTT.

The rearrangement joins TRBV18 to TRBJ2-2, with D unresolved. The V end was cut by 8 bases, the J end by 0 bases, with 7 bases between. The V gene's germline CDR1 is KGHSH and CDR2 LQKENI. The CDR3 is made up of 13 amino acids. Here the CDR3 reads CASPATNTGELFF. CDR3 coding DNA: TGTGCCAGCCCCGCCACGAACACCGGGGAGCTGTTTTTT. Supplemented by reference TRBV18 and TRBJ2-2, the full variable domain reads NAGVMQNPRHLVRRRGQEARLRCSPMKGHSHVYWYRQLPEEGLKFMVYLQKENIIDESGMPKERFSAEFPKEGPSILRIQQVVRGDSAAYFCASPATNTGELFFGEGSRLTVL.

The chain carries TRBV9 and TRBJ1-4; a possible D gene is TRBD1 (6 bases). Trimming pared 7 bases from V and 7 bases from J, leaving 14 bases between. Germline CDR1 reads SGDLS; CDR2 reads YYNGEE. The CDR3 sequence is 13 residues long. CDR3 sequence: CASRDIWVEKLFF. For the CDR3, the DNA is TGTGCCAGCCGGGACATTTGGGTTGAAAAACTGTTTTTT. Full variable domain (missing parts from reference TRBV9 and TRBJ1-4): DSGVTQTPKHLITATGQRVTLRCSPRSGDLSVYWYQQSLDQGLQFLIQYYNGEERAKGNILERFSAQQFPDLHSELNLSSLELGDSALYFCASRDIWVEKLFFGSGTQLSVL.

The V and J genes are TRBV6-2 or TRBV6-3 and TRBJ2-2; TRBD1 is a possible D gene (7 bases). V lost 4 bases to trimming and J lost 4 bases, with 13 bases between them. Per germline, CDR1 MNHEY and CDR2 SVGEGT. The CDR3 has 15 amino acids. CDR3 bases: TGTGCCAGCAGTTCGGAGGGGGCAAGCACCGGGGAGCTGTTTTTT. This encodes CASSSEGASTGELFF.

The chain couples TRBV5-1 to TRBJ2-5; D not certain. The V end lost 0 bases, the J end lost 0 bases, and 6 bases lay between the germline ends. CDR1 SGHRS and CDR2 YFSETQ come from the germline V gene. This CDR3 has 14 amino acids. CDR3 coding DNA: TGCGCCAGCAGCTTGGCTGGATACCAAGAGACCCAGTACTTC. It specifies CASSLAGYQETQYF.

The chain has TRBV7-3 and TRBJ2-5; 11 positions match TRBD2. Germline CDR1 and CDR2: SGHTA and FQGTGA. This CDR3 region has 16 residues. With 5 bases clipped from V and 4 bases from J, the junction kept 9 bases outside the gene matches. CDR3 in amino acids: CASSKVAGGPRETQYF. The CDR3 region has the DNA TGTGCCAGCAGCAAAGTAGCGGGGGGGCCCAGAGAGACCCAGTACTTC. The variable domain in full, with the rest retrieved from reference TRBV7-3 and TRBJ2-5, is GAGVSQTPSNKVTEKGKYVELRCDPISGHTALYWYRQSLGQGPEFLIYFQGTGAADDSGLPNDRFFAVRPEGSVSTLKIQRTERGDSAVYLCASSKVAGGPRETQYFGPGTRLLVL.

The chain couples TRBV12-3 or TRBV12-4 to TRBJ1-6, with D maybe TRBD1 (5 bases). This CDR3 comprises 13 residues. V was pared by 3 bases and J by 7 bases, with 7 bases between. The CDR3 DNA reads TGTGCCAGCAGTTTTCAGGGAAATTCACCCCTCCACTTT. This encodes CASSFQGNSPLHF.

CDR3 nucleotides: TGCGCCAGCAGCATGGGACGGAACTACGAGCAGTACTTC. Its protein product is CASSMGRNYEQYF. The chain uses TRBV5-1 and TRBJ2-7; either TRBD1 or TRBD2 may supply D (5 bases each). Germline-derived CDR1 and CDR2 are SGHRS and YFSETQ. The V and J ends lost 4 bases and 3 bases respectively, with 11 bases between them. The CDR3 covers 13 residues. Looking up the rest from reference TRBV5-1 and TRBJ2-7 gives the full variable domain: KAGVTQTPRYLIKTRGQQVTLSCSPISGHRSVSWYQQTPGQGLQFLFEYFSETQRNKGNFPGRFSGRQFSNSRSEMNVSTLELGDSALYLCASSMGRNYEQYFGPGTRLTVT.

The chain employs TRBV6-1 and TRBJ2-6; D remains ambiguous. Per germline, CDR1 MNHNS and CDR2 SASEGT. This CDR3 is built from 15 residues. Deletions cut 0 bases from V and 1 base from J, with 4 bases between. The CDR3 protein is CASSEAESGANVLTF. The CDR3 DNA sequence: TGTGCCAGCAGTGAAGCGGAATCTGGGGCCAACGTCCTGACTTTC.